In this sample, the clone carrying this T cell receptor (beta chain) turned up once. The antigen is not known. Method: immunoSEQ multiplex PCR; TCRdb's copy keeps in-frame clones and lacks some. The repertoire consists of about 13,000 clones, with 68% occurring once and the leading ten covering around a tenth. The CDR3 extends over 13 amino acids. The V gene's germline CDR1 is SGHDT and CDR2 YYEEEE. V was trimmed by 0 bases and J by 2 bases, leaving 6 bases between them. The data were taken from a study of tumor-infiltrating lymphocytes in localized non-small cell lung cancer. Overall study findings and caveats: Higher tumor T cell infiltration than in uninvolved lung was supported by TCRbeta sequencing. Technical variation could not be separated from intratumor heterogeneity here.

Sequenced material: uninvolved lung tissue not adjacent to the tumor. The chain carries TRBV5-6 and TRBJ2-7, with D unresolved. This sequence was found in a human donor with non-small cell lung cancer. The CDR3 loop reads CASSLAQAYEQYF. The DNA for the CDR3 is TGTGCCAGCAGCTTGGCCCAGGCCTACGAGCAGTACTTC.